This T cell receptor beta chain was retrieved from a study of blood T cell repertoires in COVID-19. This clone has only one observation. Produced via immunoSEQ multiplex PCR; TCRdb's table is partial and in-frame only. The data contain 50,000 to 55,000 clones, around 86% of them singletons. Germline V CDR1 and CDR2: MGHDK, SYGVNS. CDR3 length: 15 amino acids. Deletions cut 8 bases from V and 8 bases from J, with 24 bases between. The sequenced material came from peripheral blood. The source is a man in his fifties with active COVID-19. J is TRBJ1-1 and V is TRBV25-1; possibly TRBD1 for D (6 bases). The CDR3 loop is CASSSPRGIGFEAFF. In DNA, the CDR3 is TGTGCCAGCTCCTCCCCGAGGGGGATTGGGTTCGAAGCTTTCTTT.